This TCR beta chain was sequenced in a study of PD-1 blockade in classical Hodgkin lymphoma. Points from the study as a whole: Later analyses included only patients treated at least 1 year post-ASCT. Sources of repertoire differences remain undefined, possibly disease activity or prior therapy.

The trim removed 8 bases at V and 0 bases at J, leaving 4 bases unmatched. Germline V CDR1 and CDR2: PRHDT, FYEKMQ (reference sequence). CDR3 size: 15 residues. As regards this clone: The antigen is unknown.

Time point noted: cycle 4 day 1 (C4D1), after 6 weeks of nivolumab. Every patient had relapsed following autologous stem cell transplantation, and cohorts differed in brentuximab vedotin exposure. It was by magnetic negative selection that CD4+ T cells were purified from thawed PBMCs. Using immunoSEQ multiplex PCR, the repertoire was profiled, and TCRdb retains in-frame clones only, with some absent. This sample carries around 15,000 clones, over 70% of them seen once, and the ten largest clones take around 2%. J is TRBJ2-5 and V is TRBV13, with 12 nucleotides matching TRBD2. The input for sequencing was CD4+ T cells from blood, taken before the fourth cycle of nivolumab. This receptor was taken from a human donor with classical Hodgkin lymphoma. The CDR3 nucleotides are TGTGCCAGCCGACTAGCGGGGGCTAACCAAGAGACCCAGTACTTC. It encodes CASRLAGANQETQYF.